What follows is one T cell receptor (beta chain) and its context. An end of the junction differs from the germline gene, which may be a read error. As originally analysed: Estimates of nucleated cell counts were drawn from the amplification of reference gene primers. Sequenced by immunoSEQ multiplex PCR; TCRdb stores in-frame clones only, minus some. Clonal size and the V and J genes are those of that table, whereas D and trimming came from the DNA. Altogether around 75,000 clones are present, 75% to 85% being singletons, with the ten largest covering 5% to 5.5%. The data derive from a study of blood T cell repertoires in COVID-19. Overall study context: COVID-19 samples collected from the United States, Italy and Spain covered acute and convalescent phases.

This CDR3 spans 15 amino acids. CDR1 MNHEY and CDR2 SVGAGI come from the germline V gene. The chain has TRBV6-5 and TRBJ1-5; D is possibly TRBD1 (6 bases). The TCR originated in a woman older than 75 with active or convalescent COVID-19. The sample comprised peripheral blood. In DNA form, the CDR3 reads TGTGCCAGCAGCCAAACAGTGGACAGCATTCAGCCCCAGCATTTT. Amino acid sequence: CASSQTVDSIQPQHF.